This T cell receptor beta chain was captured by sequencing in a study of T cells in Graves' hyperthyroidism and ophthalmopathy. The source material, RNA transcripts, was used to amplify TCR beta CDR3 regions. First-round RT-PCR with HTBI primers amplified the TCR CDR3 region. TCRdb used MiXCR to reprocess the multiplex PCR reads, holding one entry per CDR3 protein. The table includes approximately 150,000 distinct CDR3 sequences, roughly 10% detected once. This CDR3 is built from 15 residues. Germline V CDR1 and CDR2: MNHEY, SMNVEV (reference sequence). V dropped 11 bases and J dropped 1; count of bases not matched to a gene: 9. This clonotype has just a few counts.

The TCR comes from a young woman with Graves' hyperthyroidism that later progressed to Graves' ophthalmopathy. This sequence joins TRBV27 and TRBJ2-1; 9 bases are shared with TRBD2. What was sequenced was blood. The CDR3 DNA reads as TGTGCCTGCACCCGAGCGGGAGGATCCTACAATGAGCAGTTCTTC. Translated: CACTRAGGSYNEQFF.